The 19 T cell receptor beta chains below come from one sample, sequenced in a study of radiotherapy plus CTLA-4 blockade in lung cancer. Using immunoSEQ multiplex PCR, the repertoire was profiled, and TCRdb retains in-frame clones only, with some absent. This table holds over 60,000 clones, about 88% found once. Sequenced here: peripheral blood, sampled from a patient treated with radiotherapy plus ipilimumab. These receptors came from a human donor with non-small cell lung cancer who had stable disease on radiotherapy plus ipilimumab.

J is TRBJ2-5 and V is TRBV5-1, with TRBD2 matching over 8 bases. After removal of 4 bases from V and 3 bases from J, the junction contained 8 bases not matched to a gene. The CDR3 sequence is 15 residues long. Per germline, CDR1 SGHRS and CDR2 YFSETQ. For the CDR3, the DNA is TGCGCCAGCAGCCACGGGGGGGCGGGCAAAGAGACCCAGTACTTC. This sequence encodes CASSHGGAGKETQYF.

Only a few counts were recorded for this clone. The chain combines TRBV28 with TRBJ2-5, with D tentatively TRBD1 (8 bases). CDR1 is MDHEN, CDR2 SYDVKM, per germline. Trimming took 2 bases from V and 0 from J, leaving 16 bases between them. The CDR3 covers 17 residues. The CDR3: CASSLVRTGGDQETQYF. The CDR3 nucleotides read TGTGCCAGCAGTTTAGTCCGAACAGGGGGGGACCAAGAGACCCAGTACTTC.

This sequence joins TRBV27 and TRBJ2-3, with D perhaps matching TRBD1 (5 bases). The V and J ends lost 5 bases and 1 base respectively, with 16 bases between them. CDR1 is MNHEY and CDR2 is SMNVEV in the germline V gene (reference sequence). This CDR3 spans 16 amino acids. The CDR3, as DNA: TGTGCCAGCAGTGCGCAGGGCTTAGCTGGCACAGATACGCAGTATTTT. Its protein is CASSAQGLAGTDTQYF.

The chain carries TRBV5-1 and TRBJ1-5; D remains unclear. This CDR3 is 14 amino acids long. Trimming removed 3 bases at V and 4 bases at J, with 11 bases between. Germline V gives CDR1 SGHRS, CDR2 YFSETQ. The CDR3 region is CASSYDGRNQPQHF. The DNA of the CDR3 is TGCGCCAGCAGCTATGACGGTAGGAATCAGCCCCAGCATTTT.

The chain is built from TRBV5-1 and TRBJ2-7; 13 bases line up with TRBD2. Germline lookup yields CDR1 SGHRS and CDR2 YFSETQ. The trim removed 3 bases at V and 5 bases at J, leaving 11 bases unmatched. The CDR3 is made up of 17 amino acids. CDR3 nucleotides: TGCGCCAGCAGCTACGAACTAGCGGGAGGGGACAGGGACGAGCAGTACTTC. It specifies CASSYELAGGDRDEQYF.

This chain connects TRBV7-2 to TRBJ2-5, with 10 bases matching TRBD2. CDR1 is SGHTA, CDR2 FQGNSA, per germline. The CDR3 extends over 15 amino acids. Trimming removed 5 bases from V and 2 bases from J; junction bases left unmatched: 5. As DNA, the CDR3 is TGTGCCAGCAGCAGTAGCGGGAGGCCACAAGAGACCCAGTACTTC. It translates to CASSSSGRPQETQYF.

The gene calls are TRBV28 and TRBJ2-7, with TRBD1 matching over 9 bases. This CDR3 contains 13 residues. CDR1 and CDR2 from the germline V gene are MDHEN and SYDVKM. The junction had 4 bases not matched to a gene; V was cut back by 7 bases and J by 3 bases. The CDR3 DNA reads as TGTGCCAGCACTACAGGGGGCCGCTACGAGCAGTACTTC. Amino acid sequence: CASTTGGRYEQYF.

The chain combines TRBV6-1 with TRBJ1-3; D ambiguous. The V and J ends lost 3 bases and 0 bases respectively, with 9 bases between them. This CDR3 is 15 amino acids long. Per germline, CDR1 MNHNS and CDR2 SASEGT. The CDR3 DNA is TGTGCCAGCAGTGAGAGAGGGTTCTCTGGAAACACCATATATTTT. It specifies CASSERGFSGNTIYF.

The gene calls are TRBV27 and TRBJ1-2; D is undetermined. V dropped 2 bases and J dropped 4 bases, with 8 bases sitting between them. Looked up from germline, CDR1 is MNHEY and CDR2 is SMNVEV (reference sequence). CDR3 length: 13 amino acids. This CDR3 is CASSLSTSYGYTF. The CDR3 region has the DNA TGTGCCAGCAGTTTAAGCACCTCCTATGGCTACACCTTC.

CDR3 protein: CASSEALQRGGEQFF. CDR3 sequence (DNA): TGTGCCAGCAGTGAAGCGCTTCAAAGGGGCGGCGAGCAGTTCTTC. The chain uses TRBV6-1 and TRBJ2-1; tentatively, D is TRBD1 (5 bases). Looked up from germline, CDR1 is MNHNS and CDR2 is SASEGT. V lost 0 bases and J 10 bases, leaving 16 bases between the germline ends. This CDR3 spans 15 amino acids.

The CDR3, as DNA: TGCGCCAGCAGCTCGGCTTTAGGCGGGAGGGAGACCCAGTACTTC. Translation: CASSSALGGRETQYF. The rearrangement uses TRBV5-1 and TRBJ2-5; TRBD2 agrees at 8 bases. Germline loops: CDR1 SGHRS, CDR2 YFSETQ. The J segment lost 5 bases and the V segment lost 3 bases, leaving 9 bases of the junction unmatched. The CDR3 is 15 residues long. Variable domain in full (rest from reference TRBV5-1 and TRBJ2-5): KAGVTQTPRYLIKTRGQQVTLSCSPISGHRSVSWYQQTPGQGLQFLFEYFSETQRNKGNFPGRFSGRQFSNSRSEMNVSTLELGDSALYLCASSSALGGRETQYFGPGTRLLVL.

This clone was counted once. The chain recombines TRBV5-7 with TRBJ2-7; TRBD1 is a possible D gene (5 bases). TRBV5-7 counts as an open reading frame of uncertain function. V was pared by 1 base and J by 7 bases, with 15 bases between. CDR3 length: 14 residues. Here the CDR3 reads CASSLLTGRGEQYF. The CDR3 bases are TGTGCCAGCAGCTTGCTTACAGGAAGAGGAGAGCAGTACTTC.

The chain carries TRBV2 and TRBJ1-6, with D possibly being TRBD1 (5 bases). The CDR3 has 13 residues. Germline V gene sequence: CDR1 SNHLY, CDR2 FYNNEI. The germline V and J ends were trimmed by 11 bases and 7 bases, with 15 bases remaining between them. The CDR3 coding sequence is TGTGCCGGTCGCTGGGGGAGCAATTCACCCCTCCACTTT. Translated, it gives CAGRWGSNSPLHF.

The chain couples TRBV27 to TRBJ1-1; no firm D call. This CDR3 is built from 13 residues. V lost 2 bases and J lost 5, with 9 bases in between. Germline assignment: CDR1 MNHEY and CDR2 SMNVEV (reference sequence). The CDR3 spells CASSLRIGTEAFF. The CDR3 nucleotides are TGTGCCAGCAGTTTAAGGATAGGGACTGAAGCTTTCTTT.

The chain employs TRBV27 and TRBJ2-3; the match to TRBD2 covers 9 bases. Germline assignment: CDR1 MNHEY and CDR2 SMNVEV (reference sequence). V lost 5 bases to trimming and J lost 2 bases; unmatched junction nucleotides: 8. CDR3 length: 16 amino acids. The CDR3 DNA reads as TGTGCCAGCAGTCCCTCGGGACTAGCAGCCACAGATACGCAGTATTTT. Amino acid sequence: CASSPSGLAATDTQYF.

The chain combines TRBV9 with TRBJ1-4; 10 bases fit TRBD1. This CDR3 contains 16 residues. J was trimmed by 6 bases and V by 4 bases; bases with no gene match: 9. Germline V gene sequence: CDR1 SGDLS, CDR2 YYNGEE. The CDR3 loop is CASSLRDRGLDEKLFF. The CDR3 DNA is TGTGCCAGCAGCCTCCGCGACAGGGGGCTCGATGAAAAACTGTTTTTT.

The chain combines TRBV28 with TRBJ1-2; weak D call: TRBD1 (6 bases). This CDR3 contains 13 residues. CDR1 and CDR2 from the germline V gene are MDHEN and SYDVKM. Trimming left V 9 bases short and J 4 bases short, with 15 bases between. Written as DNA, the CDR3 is TGTGCCAGTACAGGGAATTCTTTCTATGGCTACACCTTC. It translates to CASTGNSFYGYTF.

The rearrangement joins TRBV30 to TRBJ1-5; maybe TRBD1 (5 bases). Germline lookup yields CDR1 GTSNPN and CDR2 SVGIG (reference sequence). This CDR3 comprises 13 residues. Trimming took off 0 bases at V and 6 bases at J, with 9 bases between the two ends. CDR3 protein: CAWSVDGAQPQHF. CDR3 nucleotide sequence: TGTGCCTGGAGTGTAGATGGGGCTCAGCCCCAGCATTTT.

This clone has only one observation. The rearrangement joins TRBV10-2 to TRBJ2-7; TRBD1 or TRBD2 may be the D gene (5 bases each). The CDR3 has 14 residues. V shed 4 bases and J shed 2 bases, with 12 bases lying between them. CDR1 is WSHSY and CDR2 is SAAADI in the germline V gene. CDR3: CASSVGTPTYEQYF. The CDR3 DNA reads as TGCGCCAGCAGTGTGGGGACGCCGACCTACGAGCAGTACTTC.